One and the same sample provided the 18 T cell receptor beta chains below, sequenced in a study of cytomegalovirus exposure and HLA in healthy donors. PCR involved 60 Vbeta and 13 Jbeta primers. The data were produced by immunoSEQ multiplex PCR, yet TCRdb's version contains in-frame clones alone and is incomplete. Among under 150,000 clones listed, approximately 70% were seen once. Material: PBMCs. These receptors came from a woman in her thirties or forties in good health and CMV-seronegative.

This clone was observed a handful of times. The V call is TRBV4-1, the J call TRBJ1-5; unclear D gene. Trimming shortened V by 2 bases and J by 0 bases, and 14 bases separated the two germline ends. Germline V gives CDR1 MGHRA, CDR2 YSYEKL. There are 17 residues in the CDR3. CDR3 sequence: CASSQLPPRVSNQPQHF. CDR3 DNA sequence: TGCGCCAGCAGCCAATTACCCCCGAGAGTTAGCAATCAGCCCCAGCATTTT.

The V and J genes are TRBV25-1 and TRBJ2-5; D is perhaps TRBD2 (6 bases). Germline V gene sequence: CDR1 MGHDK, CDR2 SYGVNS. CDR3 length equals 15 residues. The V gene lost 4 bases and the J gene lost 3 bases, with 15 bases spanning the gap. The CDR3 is CASSAGLTGEETQYF. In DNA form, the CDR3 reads TGTGCCAGCAGTGCGGGACTCACCGGGGAAGAGACCCAGTACTTC.

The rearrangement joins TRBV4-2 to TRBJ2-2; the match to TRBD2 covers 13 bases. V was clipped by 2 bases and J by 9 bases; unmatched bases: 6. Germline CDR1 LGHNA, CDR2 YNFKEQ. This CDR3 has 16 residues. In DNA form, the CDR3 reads TGTGCCAGCAGCCAAACCGGACTAGCGGGGGCCTGGGAGCTGTTTTTT. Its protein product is CASSQTGLAGAWELFF.

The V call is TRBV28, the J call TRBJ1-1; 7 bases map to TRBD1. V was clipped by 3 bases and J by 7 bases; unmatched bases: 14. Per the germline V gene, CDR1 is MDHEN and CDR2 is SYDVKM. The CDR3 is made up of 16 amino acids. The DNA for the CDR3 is TGTGCCAGCAGTTTTCTGGCAGGGGGTTTTGGGATTGAAGCTTTCTTT. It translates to CASSFLAGGFGIEAFF.

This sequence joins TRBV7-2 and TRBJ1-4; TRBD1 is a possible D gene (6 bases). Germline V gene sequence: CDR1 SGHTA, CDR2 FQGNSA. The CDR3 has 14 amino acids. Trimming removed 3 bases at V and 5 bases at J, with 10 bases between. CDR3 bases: TGTGCCAGCAGCTTCGACAGGTACAATGAAAAACTGTTTTTT. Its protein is CASSFDRYNEKLFF.

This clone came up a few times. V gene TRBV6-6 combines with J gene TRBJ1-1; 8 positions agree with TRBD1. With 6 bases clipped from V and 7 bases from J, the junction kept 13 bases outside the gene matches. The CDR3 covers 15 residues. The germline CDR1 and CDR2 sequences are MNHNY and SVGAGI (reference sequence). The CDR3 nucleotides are TGTGCCAGCAGACCGACTCCAGACAGGGGAAATGAAGCTTTCTTT. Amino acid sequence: CASRPTPDRGNEAFF.

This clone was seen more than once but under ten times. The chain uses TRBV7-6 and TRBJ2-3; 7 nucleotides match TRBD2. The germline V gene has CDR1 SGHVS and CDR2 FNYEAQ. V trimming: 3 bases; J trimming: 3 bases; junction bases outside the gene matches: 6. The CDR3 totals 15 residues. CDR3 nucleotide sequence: TGTGCCAGCAGCTTTATCAGCGGGGTGACAGATACGCAGTATTTT. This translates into CASSFISGVTDTQYF. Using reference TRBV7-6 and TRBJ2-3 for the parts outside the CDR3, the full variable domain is GAGVSQSPRYKVTKRGQDVALRCDPISGHVSLYWYRQALGQGPEFLTYFNYEAQQDKSGLPNDRFSAERPEGSISTLTIQRTEQRDSAMYRCASSFISGVTDTQYFGPGTRLTVL.

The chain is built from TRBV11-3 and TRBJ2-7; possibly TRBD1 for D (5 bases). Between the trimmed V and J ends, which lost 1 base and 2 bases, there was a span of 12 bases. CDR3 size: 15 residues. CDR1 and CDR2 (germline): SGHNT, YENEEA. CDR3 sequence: CASSLGQGFPYEQYV. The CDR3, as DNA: TGTGCCAGCAGCTTAGGCCAGGGCTTTCCCTACGAGCAGTACGTC.

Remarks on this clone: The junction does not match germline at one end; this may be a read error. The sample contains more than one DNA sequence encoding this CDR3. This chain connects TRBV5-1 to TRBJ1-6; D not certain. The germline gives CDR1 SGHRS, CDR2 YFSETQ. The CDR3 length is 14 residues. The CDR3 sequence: CASSLTVYNSPLHF. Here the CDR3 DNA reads TGCGCCAGCAGCCTTACTGTTTATAATTCACCTCTCCACTTT. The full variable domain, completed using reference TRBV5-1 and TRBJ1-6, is KAGVTQTPRYLIKTRGQQVTLSCSPISGHRSVSWYQQTPGQGLQFLFEYFSETQRNKGNFPGRFSGRQFSNSRSEMNVSTLELGDSALYLCASSLTVYNSPLHFGNGTRLTVT.

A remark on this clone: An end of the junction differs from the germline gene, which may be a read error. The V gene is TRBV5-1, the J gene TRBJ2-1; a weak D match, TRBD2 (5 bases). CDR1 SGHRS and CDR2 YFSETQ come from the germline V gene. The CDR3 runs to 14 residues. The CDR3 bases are TGCGCCAGCAGATTAGAGACTGACTACAGTGAGCAGTTCTTC. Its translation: CASRLETDYSEQFF.

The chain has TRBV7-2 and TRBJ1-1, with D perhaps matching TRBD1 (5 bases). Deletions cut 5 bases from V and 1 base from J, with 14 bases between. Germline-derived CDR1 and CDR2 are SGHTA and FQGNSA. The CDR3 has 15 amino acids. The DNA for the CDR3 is TGTGCCAGCAGCCCATTCAGGGTCGCGAACACTGAAGCTTTCTTT. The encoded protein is CASSPFRVANTEAFF.

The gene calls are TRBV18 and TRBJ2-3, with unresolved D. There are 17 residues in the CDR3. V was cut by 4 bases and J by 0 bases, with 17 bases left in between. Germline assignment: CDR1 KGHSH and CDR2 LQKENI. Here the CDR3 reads CASSLIPVATSTDTQYF. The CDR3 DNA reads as TGTGCCAGCTCACTGATCCCCGTGGCGACTAGCACAGATACGCAGTATTTT.

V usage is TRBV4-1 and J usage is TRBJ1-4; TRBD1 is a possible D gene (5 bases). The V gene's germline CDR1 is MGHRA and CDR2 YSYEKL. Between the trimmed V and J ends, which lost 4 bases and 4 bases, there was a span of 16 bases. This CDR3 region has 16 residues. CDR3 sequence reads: CASSRGGSYDNEKLFF. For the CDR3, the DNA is TGCGCCAGCAGCCGGGGGGGTAGTTACGATAATGAAAAACTGTTTTTT.

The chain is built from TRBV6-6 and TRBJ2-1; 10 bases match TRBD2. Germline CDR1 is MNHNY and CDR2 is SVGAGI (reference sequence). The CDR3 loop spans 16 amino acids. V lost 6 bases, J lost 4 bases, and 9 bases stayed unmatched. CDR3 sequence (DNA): TGTGCCAGCAGCATACTAGCGGGGATACAATACAATGAGCAGTTCTTC. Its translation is CASSILAGIQYNEQFF.

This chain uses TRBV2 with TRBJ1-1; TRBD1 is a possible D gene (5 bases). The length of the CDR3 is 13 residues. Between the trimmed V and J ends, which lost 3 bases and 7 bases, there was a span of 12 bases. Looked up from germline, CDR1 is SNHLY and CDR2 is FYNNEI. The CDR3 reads CASSEGRRVEAFF. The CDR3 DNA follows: TGTGCCAGCAGTGAGGGGCGGAGGGTTGAAGCTTTCTTT.

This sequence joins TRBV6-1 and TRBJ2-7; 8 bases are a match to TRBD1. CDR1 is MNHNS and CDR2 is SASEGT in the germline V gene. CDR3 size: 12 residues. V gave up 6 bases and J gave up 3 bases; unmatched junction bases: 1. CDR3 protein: CASSGQGYEQYV. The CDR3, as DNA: TGTGCCAGCAGCGGACAGGGCTACGAGCAGTACGTC.

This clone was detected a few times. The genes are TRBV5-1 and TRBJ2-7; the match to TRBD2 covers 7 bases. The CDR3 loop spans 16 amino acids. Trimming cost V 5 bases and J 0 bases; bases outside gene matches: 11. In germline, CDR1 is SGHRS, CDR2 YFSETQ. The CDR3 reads CASRPTSANPSYEQYF. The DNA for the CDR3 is TGCGCCAGCAGACCCACTAGCGCCAATCCCTCCTACGAGCAGTACTTC.

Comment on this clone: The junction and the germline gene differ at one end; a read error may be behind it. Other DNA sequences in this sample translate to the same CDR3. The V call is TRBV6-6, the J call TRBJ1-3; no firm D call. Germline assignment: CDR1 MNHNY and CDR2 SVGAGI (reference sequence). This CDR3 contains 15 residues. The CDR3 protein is CASSSTAASGNTIYF. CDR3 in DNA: TGTGCCAGTAGTTCAACAGCCGCCTCTGGAAACACCATATATTTT.